These 19 T cell receptor beta chains share one sample of origin, sequenced in a study of blood T cell repertoires in COVID-19. This table comes from immunoSEQ multiplex PCR, and its TCRdb copy is limited to in-frame clones, with some not included. The sample has some 80,000 clones, 87% seen once; the top ten hold around 5.1%. The specimen sequenced was peripheral blood. The receptors derive from a woman at least 80 years old with active or convalescent COVID-19.

CDR3: CSFMTEHYNEQFF. The CDR3 region has the DNA TGCAGCTTCATGACAGAGCACTACAATGAGCAGTTCTTC. The chain carries TRBV29-1 and TRBJ2-1; tentative D call: TRBD1 (5 bases). The CDR3 is made up of 13 amino acids. Germline V gene sequence: CDR1 SQVTM, CDR2 ANQGSEA. With 8 bases removed from V and 3 bases from J, the gap between germline ends came to 14 bases.

The chain has TRBV19 and TRBJ1-1; weak D call: TRBD1 (6 bases). CDR1 is LNHDA, CDR2 SQIVND, per germline (reference sequence). Trimming took 7 bases from V and 6 from J, leaving 21 bases between them. The CDR3 sequence is 15 residues long. This CDR3 is CASINPGHLRAEAFF. Here the CDR3 DNA reads TGTGCCAGTATAAACCCGGGACACCTTAGGGCTGAAGCTTTCTTT.

V is TRBV18 and J is TRBJ2-7; 10 nucleotides line up with TRBD2. With V trimmed by 1 base and J by 2 bases, 5 bases remained unmatched. CDR3 size: 16 residues. Germline CDR1 is KGHSH and CDR2 is LQKENI. Here the CDR3 reads CASSPRVAGGTYEQYF. In DNA form, the CDR3 reads TGTGCCAGCTCACCACGGGTAGCGGGGGGTACCTACGAGCAGTACTTC.

The V and J genes are TRBV3-1 (or the pseudogene TRBV3-2) and TRBJ2-1; weak D call: TRBD2 (5 bases). V was shortened by 4 bases and J by 9 bases, with 19 bases between the two germline ends. Germline lookup yields CDR1 LGHDT and CDR2 YNNKEL (reference sequence). The CDR3 has 15 residues. CDR3 residues: CASSPDLVRGFEQFF. CDR3 nucleotide sequence: TGTGCCAGCAGCCCCGATTTGGTGCGAGGGTTTGAGCAGTTCTTC.

J is TRBJ1-1 and V is TRBV3-1 (or the pseudogene TRBV3-2); the D gene is possibly TRBD1 (5 bases). This CDR3 region has 15 residues. The V end lost 4 bases, the J end lost 1 base, and 13 bases lay between the germline ends. The V gene's germline CDR1 is LGHDT and CDR2 YNNKEL (reference sequence). The CDR3 loop is CASSLHGTENTEAFF. The CDR3, as DNA: TGTGCCAGCAGCCTGCACGGGACTGAGAACACTGAAGCTTTCTTT.

CDR3: CASSTDRANYGYTF. The CDR3 region has the DNA TGTGCCAGCAGTACCGACAGGGCTAACTATGGCTACACCTTC. The rearrangement joins TRBV27 to TRBJ1-2, with 7 nucleotides matching TRBD1. V lost 5 bases, J lost 0 bases, and 3 bases stayed unmatched. This CDR3 region has 14 residues. Per germline, CDR1 MNHEY and CDR2 SMNVEV (reference sequence).

V usage is TRBV4-3 and J usage is TRBJ2-6; TRBD1 matches at 7 bases. The J segment lost 4 bases and the V segment lost 4 bases, leaving 16 bases of the junction unmatched. The CDR3 extends over 19 amino acids. The germline CDR1 and CDR2 sequences are LGHNA and YSLEER. The CDR3 DNA is TGCGCCAGCAGCCCCCTGGTGGACAGGATGGGCACCGGGGCCAACGTCCTGACTTTC. It is translated as CASSPLVDRMGTGANVLTF.

The rearrangement uses TRBV9 and TRBJ1-5; D possibly corresponds to TRBD1 (6 bases). Germline V gene sequence: CDR1 SGDLS, CDR2 YYNGEE. The CDR3 loop spans 15 amino acids. Trimming removed 1 base at V and 7 bases at J, with 15 bases between. The CDR3 region has the DNA TGTGCCAGCAGCGTACAGGGGCGCGAGGGGCAGCCCCAGCATTTT. It encodes CASSVQGREGQPQHF.

The chain carries TRBV9 and TRBJ1-2; 7 bases map to TRBD1. The CDR3 runs to 15 residues. Looked up from germline, CDR1 is SGDLS and CDR2 is YYNGEE. V gave up 4 bases and J gave up 8 bases; unmatched junction bases: 14. CDR3 coding DNA: TGTGCCAGCAGCTCCTCAGGAGGAGGGGGCCGCGGCTACACCTTC. Translation gives CASSSSGGGGRGYTF.

The chain couples TRBV5-4 to TRBJ2-3; no reliable D call. CDR1 is SGHNT, CDR2 YYREEE, per germline (reference sequence). V shed 0 bases and J shed 4 bases, with 3 bases lying between them. The CDR3 is 12 amino acids. The CDR3 nucleotides read TGTGCCAGCAGCTTGGTCTCAGATACGCAGTATTTT. Its protein product is CASSLVSDTQYF. The full variable domain, with the rest looked up from reference TRBV5-4 and TRBJ2-3, is ETGVTQSPTHLIKTRGQQVTLRCSSQSGHNTVSWYQQALGQGPQFIFQYYREEENGRGNFPPRFSGLQFPNYSSELNVNALELDDSALYLCASSLVSDTQYFGPGTRLTVL.

The chain uses TRBV28 and TRBJ2-7; D unresolved. Germline V gene lookup returns CDR1 MDHEN and CDR2 SYDVKM. This CDR3 is 14 amino acids long. Trimming took off 7 bases at V and 2 bases at J, with 15 bases between the two ends. CDR3 bases: TGTGCCAGCACTAGGCGGCTCCGAACCTACGAGCAGTACTTC. This encodes CASTRRLRTYEQYF.

The chain couples TRBV5-5 to TRBJ2-3; D is unclear. The V end was cut by 0 bases, the J end by 2 bases, with 7 bases between. Germline lookup yields CDR1 SGHKS and CDR2 YYEKEE (reference sequence). The CDR3 extends over 14 amino acids. The CDR3 loop reads CASSLALPTDTQYF. For the CDR3, the DNA is TGTGCCAGCAGCTTGGCTCTTCCCACAGATACGCAGTATTTT.

V usage is TRBV11-3 and J usage is TRBJ2-7; 10 bases are shared with TRBD1. The CDR3 spans 14 residues. With 3 bases clipped from V and 7 bases from J, the junction kept 6 bases outside the gene matches. Looked up from germline, CDR1 is SGHNT and CDR2 is YENEEA. The CDR3: CASSLGQGMGEQYF. CDR3 nucleotides: TGTGCCAGCAGCTTGGGACAGGGGATGGGAGAGCAGTACTTC.

This chain joins TRBV3-1 (or the pseudogene TRBV3-2) and TRBJ2-7, with a weak D call TRBD1 (6 bases). The CDR3 sequence is 13 residues long. Germline V CDR1 and CDR2: LGHDT, YNNKEL (reference sequence). V was trimmed by 4 bases and J by 5 bases, leaving 12 bases between them. As DNA, the CDR3 is TGTGCCAGCAGCCGGACCGGGACAAACGAGCAGTACTTC. Translated: CASSRTGTNEQYF.

This sequence joins TRBV3-1 (or the pseudogene TRBV3-2) and TRBJ1-1; possibly TRBD1 for D (5 bases). The germline V gene encodes CDR1 LGHDT and CDR2 YNNKEL (reference sequence). The V end was cut by 1 base, the J end by 2 bases, with 11 bases between. This CDR3 has 15 amino acids. In DNA form, the CDR3 reads TGTGCCAGCAGCCAAGCCAGAAGGGGTAACACTGAAGCTTTCTTT. Residues: CASSQARRGNTEAFF.

The chain employs TRBV19 and TRBJ1-5; 7 bases fit TRBD1. Germline-derived CDR1 and CDR2 are LNHDA and SQIVND (reference sequence). V trimming: 3 bases; J trimming: 1 base; junction bases outside the gene matches: 3. This CDR3 comprises 15 residues. In DNA form, the CDR3 reads TGTGCCAGTAGTATCGAGACAGGGAGCAATCAGCCCCAGCATTTT. Protein: CASSIETGSNQPQHF. Full variable domain (rest looked up from reference TRBV19 and TRBJ1-5): DGGITQSPKYLFRKEGQNVTLSCEQNLNHDAMYWYRQDPGQGLRLIYYSQIVNDFQKGDIAEGYSVSREKKESFPLTVTSAQKNPTAFYLCASSIETGSNQPQHFGDGTRLSIL.

This clone has just one count. This chain links TRBV28 with TRBJ2-5; 7 bases are a match to TRBD1. V trimming: 6 bases; J trimming: 7 bases; junction bases outside the gene matches: 17. Germline values: CDR1 MDHEN, CDR2 SYDVKM. CDR3 length: 16 amino acids. The CDR3 reads CASSPTGEGSWGTQYF. CDR3 bases: TGTGCCAGCAGCCCTACAGGGGAAGGGAGTTGGGGGACCCAGTACTTC.

The J gene is TRBJ2-7, the V gene TRBV14, with TRBD2 matching over 15 bases. Trimming at V came to 4 bases and at J to 7 bases, leaving 2 bases not matched to a gene. This CDR3 has 14 amino acids. Per the germline V gene, CDR1 is SGHDN and CDR2 is FVKESK. CDR3 loop: CASSRTSGRGEQYF. The CDR3 DNA sequence: TGTGCCAGCAGCCGGACTAGCGGGAGGGGGGAGCAGTACTTC.

The genes are TRBV27 and TRBJ1-1, with D unclear. The V gene's germline CDR1 is MNHEY and CDR2 SMNVEV (reference sequence). The V gene lost 6 bases and the J gene lost 4 bases, with 12 bases spanning the gap. The CDR3 consists of 13 residues. CDR3 residues: CASRAGRSTEAFF. The CDR3 DNA follows: TGTGCCAGCAGGGCGGGAAGAAGCACTGAAGCTTTCTTT.